This T cell receptor (beta chain) emerged from a study of OX40 agonist ivuxolimab in advanced cancers. In terms of the full investigation: Ivuxolimab was a fully human IgG2 agonistic monoclonal antibody targeting the costimulatory receptor OX40 (CD134). Peripheral TCRbeta sequencing aimed to test whether ivuxolimab altered TCR sequence diversity and caused clonal T-cell expansion. Patients were allowed to have had prior anti-PD-1, anti-PD-L1 or anti-CTLA-4 therapy, and roughly two fifths of the dose-escalation patients had been treated with checkpoint inhibitors. The paper describes the monotherapy dose-escalation part (N = 52 patients) of the phase I trial of ivuxolimab. Among the approximately 50 dose-escalation patients, around 20 had hepatocellular carcinoma, some 15 melanoma, 9 renal cell carcinoma and 9 head and neck cancer. Intravenous ivuxolimab was administered to patients every 2 weeks at six dose levels: 0.01, 0.1, 0.3, 1.5, 3 and 10 mg/kg. Partial responses were achieved by three dose-escalation patients, of whom one had hepatocellular carcinoma and two had cutaneous melanoma. In the dose-escalation cohort, 65% to 85% of patients were male, and the mean age was approximately 60 years with a range of roughly 23 to 79. Findings and caveats that apply to the study as a whole: Low levels of normalized T-cell clonal expansion were also seen in some patients who did not respond. The antigen specificity of the clonally expanded peripheral T cells was not determined. After ivuxolimab, more expanded clones were found on average in CD8+ T cells than in CD4+ T cells. In the 0.1-3.0 mg/kg groups, partial responders had among the lowest normalized peripheral clonal expansion, particularly in CD8+ T cells. Clonal expansion of both CD4+ and CD8+ blood T cells was observed from baseline to week 6 at doses 0.1 to 3.0 mg/kg.

In the case of this clone: What antigen it recognizes has not been identified. The sample holds no much larger clone one base away, and base qualities are not on file.

Patients with autoimmune disease history or receiving systemic immunosuppression were excluded from the trial. Peripheral blood for TCR sequencing was collected from all dose cohorts at baseline, on cycle 4 day 1, and on cycle 7 day 1. Samples were obtained from an open-label, multicenter, first-in-human phase I dose-escalation trial of ivuxolimab. Adults with locally advanced or metastatic head and neck squamous cell, hepatocellular, melanoma or renal cell carcinoma were enrolled in the trial. CD4+ and CD8+ T cells were sorted separately from peripheral blood before TCR sequencing. The CDR3, cysteine through phenylalanine, is 15 amino acids long. This entry keeps only the CDR3 DNA: 45 bases, framed from base 1. CDR1 and CDR2 were assigned from the germline V gene (reference sequence) as MNHNY and SVGAGI. For this chain, trimming is 6 bases at the V end and 0 bases at the J end, and the number of junction bases without a gene match is 8.

Genomic DNA was extracted from sorted cells for sequencing of the TCRbeta CDR3 region. TCRbeta CDR3 regions were sequenced using the immunoSEQ Assay. As stored in TCRdb, this immuneACCESS dataset retains in-frame rearrangements with V and J assigned. A fraction of the clones does not appear; measured against another copy, unresolved V genes explain less than half of the discrepancy, and the remainder lacks a known reason. Across this sample there are 45,000 to 60,000 clones, with around 80% seen only once. Roughly 4.2% of the sample goes to the ten largest clones. The input for sequencing was CD4+ or CD8+ T cells sorted from blood, taken in a trial of the OX40 agonist ivuxolimab. This TCR came from an adult with an advanced solid tumor such as melanoma, head and neck, liver or kidney cancer. The V gene is TRBV6-6 and the J gene is TRBJ2-7, with 7 bases matching TRBD1. The DNA sequence is given as TGTGCCAGCAGCGGCAACAGGGGCCGCTCCTACGAGCAGTACTTC. The translation is CASSGNRGRSYEQYF.